This T cell receptor beta chain was recorded in a study of memory CD4+ T cells and cytomegalovirus serostatus. Overall study context: Donors were healthy Belgian adults, fewer than ten CMV seropositive and approximately 25 seronegative.

Clones were read by immunoSEQ multiplex PCR, and TCRdb kept only the in-frame ones, dropping some. The repertoire holds 35,000 to 40,000 clones, with roughly 78% as singletons. The V end lost 2 bases, the J end lost 3 bases, and 11 bases lay between the germline ends. From germline, CDR1 is MDHEN and CDR2 SYDVKM. This CDR3 has 14 amino acids. Study-wide results and caveats: CMV serostatus prediction reached median AUC 0.95, or 0.91 with US-trained model. Of more than 150 reported CMV TCRbeta sequences, under 70 were found in memory CD4+ repertoires.

The sort gate was single viable CD3+CD4+CD8-CD45RO+ cells for memory CD4+ T cells. Total CD4+ T cells were enriched by CD4 positive selection. On this clone itself: The antigen remains unidentified.

The source of this sequence is an adult in good health and CMV-seropositive. This rearrangement joins TRBV28 to TRBJ2-7; no firm D call. Sequenced sample: memory CD4+ T cells from blood. CDR3 nucleotides: TGTGCCAGCAGTTTACGCCCCTCCGGCTACGAGCAGTACTTC. Translation gives CASSLRPSGYEQYF. Full variable domain (rest looked up from reference TRBV28 and TRBJ2-7): DVKVTQSSRYLVKRTGEKVFLECVQDMDHENMFWYRQDPGLGLRLIYFSYDVKMKEKGDIPEGYSVSREKKERFSLILESASTNQTSMYLCASSLRPSGYEQYFGPGTRLTVT.